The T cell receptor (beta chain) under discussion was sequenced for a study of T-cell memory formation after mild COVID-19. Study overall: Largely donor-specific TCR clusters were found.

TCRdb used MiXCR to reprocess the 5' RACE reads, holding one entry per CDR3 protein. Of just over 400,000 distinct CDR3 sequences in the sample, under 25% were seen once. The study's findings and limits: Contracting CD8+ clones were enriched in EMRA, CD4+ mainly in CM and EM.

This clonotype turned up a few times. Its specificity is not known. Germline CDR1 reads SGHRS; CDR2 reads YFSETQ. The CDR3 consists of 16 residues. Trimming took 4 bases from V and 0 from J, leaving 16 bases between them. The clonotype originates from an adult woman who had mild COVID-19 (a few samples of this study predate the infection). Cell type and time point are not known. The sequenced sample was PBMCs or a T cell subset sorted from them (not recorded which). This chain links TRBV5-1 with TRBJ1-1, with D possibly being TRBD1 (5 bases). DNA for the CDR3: TGCGCCAGCAGCAGGGGCCATGGGACTATGAACACTGAAGCTTTCTTT. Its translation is CASSRGHGTMNTEAFF.